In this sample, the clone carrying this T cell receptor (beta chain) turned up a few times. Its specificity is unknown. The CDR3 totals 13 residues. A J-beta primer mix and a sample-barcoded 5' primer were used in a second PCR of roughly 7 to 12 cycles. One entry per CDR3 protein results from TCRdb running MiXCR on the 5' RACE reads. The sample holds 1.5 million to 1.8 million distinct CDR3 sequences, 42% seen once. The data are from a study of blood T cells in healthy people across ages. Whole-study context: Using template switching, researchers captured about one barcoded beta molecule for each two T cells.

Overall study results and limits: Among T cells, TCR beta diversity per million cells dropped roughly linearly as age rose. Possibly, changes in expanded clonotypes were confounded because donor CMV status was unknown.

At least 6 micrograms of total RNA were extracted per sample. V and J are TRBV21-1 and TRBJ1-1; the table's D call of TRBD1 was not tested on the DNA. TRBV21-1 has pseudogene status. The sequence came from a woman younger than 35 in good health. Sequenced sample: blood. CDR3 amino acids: CASSIQGRTEAFF. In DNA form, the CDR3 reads TGTGCCAGCAGCATACAGGGTCGTACTGAAGCTTTCTTT.